This TCR beta chain was sequenced during a study of T cells in Graves' hyperthyroidism and ophthalmopathy. V was clipped by 0 bases and J by 6 bases, with 6 bases between them. The CDR3 runs to 13 residues. Germline lookup yields CDR1 MNHEY and CDR2 SVGEGT. Hyperthyroidism in the patients, aged 18 to 65, was newly diagnosed and under 2 months in duration. Investigators excluded patients with uncontrolled infection, other autoimmune disease, pregnancy or lactation. PBMCs were collected from a roughly 9.7 ml volume of fresh peripheral blood. This clonotype was observed at least ten times. Its antigen is unknown. Amplification yielded TCR beta CDR3 regions, with RNA transcripts as the source. An initial round of RT-PCR targeting the TCR CDR3 relied on the HTBI primer set. TCRdb called the multiplex PCR reads again in MiXCR, with one record for every CDR3 protein. The sample has some 550,000 distinct CDR3 sequences, less than 25% seen once; the top ten hold approximately 25%.

Findings and caveats of the study: Blood samples included most of the expanded thyroid clonotypes exceeding 0.001.

The sequence was collected from a man between 18 and 29 years old with Graves' hyperthyroidism. V gene TRBV6-2 or TRBV6-3 combines with J gene TRBJ1-5; D remains ambiguous. Sequenced input: blood. For the CDR3, the DNA is TGTGCCAGCAGTTACTCGAGTGCTCAGCCCCAGCATTTT. It is translated as CASSYSSAQPQHF.